These T cell receptor beta chains were read from a single sample in a study of T cell responses to AZD1222 COVID-19 vaccine. TCRdb's table, derived via immunoSEQ multiplex PCR, lists solely in-frame clones and lacks some. The profile shows tens of thousands of clones, more than 60% of them singletons. The sample in question was peripheral blood, obtained on day 0 of MenACWY control vaccination. The receptors originated from an adult in good health. The CDR3 runs from the conserved cysteine through the conserved F or W. The D gene is left open where the match is weak. A row's size may be missing; if present it is once, few, many or a size class.

d_call: -
clone_size: -
v_call: TRBV12-5
j_call: TRBJ2-1
cdr3_aa: CASGWGETSVGEQFF
cdr3_nt: TGTGCTAGTGGTTGGGGGGAGACTAGTGTGGGTGAGCAGTTCTTC

d_call: -
clone_size: -
v_call: TRBV18
j_call: TRBJ2-2
cdr3_aa: CASEPPEGRGHGELFF
cdr3_nt: TGTGCCAGCGAACCCCCTGAGGGGCGCGGACACGGGGAGCTGTTTTTT

d_call: -
clone_size: -
v_call: TRBV25-1
j_call: TRBJ2-5
cdr3_aa: CASSVGGSRETQYF
cdr3_nt: TGTGCCAGCAGTGTTGGCGGGTCGAGGGAGACCCAGTACTTC

d_call: TRBD1
clone_size: -
v_call: TRBV2
j_call: TRBJ2-6
cdr3_aa: CASSGDRGLSGANVLTF
cdr3_nt: TGTGCCAGCAGTGGGGACAGGGGGCTTTCTGGGGCCAACGTCCTGACTTTC

d_call: -
clone_size: -
v_call: TRBV4-1
j_call: TRBJ1-2
cdr3_aa: CASSQESRYGYTF
cdr3_nt: TGCGCCAGCAGCCAAGAATCGCGGTATGGCTACACCTTC

d_call: -
clone_size: -
v_call: TRBV6-5
j_call: TRBJ2-7
cdr3_aa: CASSKQGGWSYEQYF
cdr3_nt: TGTGCCAGCAGTAAACAAGGGGGTTGGTCCTACGAGCAGTACTTC

d_call: -
clone_size: -
v_call: TRBV6-2/TRBV6-3
j_call: TRBJ2-2
cdr3_aa: CASSCAPLLERCSGELFF
cdr3_nt: TGTGCCAGCAGTTGCGCCCCCCTATTAGAAAGGTGCTCTGGGGAGCTGTTTTTT

d_call: -
clone_size: many
v_call: TRBV11-3
j_call: TRBJ2-1
cdr3_aa: CASSLDGASYNEQFF
cdr3_nt: TGTGCCAGCAGCTTAGACGGAGCCTCCTACAATGAGCAGTTCTTC

d_call: -
clone_size: -
v_call: TRBV5-6
j_call: TRBJ1-3
cdr3_aa: CASSFFPVSSGNTIYF
cdr3_nt: TGTGCCAGCAGCTTTTTCCCGGTGAGCTCTGGAAACACCATATATTTT

d_call: TRBD2
clone_size: -
v_call: TRBV18
j_call: TRBJ2-1
cdr3_aa: CASSPPAGGGQFF
cdr3_nt: TGTGCCAGCTCACCGCCAGCGGGAGGAGGTCAGTTCTTC

d_call: TRBD2
clone_size: -
v_call: TRBV27
j_call: TRBJ2-2
cdr3_aa: CASSTSGYGELFF
cdr3_nt: TGTGCCAGCAGCACTAGCGGATACGGGGAGCTGTTTTTT

d_call: -
clone_size: large
v_call: TRBV5-4
j_call: TRBJ1-2
cdr3_aa: CASSLGPGDLNYGYTF
cdr3_nt: TGTGCCAGCAGCCTGGGCCCAGGGGATCTTAACTATGGCTACACCTTC

d_call: TRBD1
clone_size: -
v_call: TRBV28
j_call: TRBJ1-2
cdr3_aa: CASSPLLLGQGADGYTF
cdr3_nt: TGTGCCAGCAGTCCCCTATTACTTGGACAGGGGGCTGATGGCTACACCTTC

d_call: -
clone_size: -
v_call: TRBV28
j_call: TRBJ2-7
cdr3_aa: CASSLRLGYEQYF
cdr3_nt: TGTGCCAGCAGTTTACGTTTAGGATACGAGCAGTACTTC

d_call: -
clone_size: -
v_call: TRBV30
j_call: TRBJ2-5
cdr3_aa: CAWSLSGDAVRDQYF
cdr3_nt: TGTGCCTGGAGTCTTTCGGGAGACGCAGTTCGGGACCAGTACTTC

d_call: -
clone_size: -
v_call: TRBV30
j_call: TRBJ1-5
cdr3_aa: CAWRMGGTFNQPQHF
cdr3_nt: TGTGCCTGGAGAATGGGAGGTACCTTCAATCAGCCCCAGCATTTT

d_call: -
clone_size: -
v_call: TRBV5-1
j_call: TRBJ2-1
cdr3_aa: CASSLDRGEQFF
cdr3_nt: TGCGCCAGCAGCTTGGACCGGGGTGAGCAGTTCTTC

d_call: -
clone_size: -
v_call: TRBV19
j_call: TRBJ2-4
cdr3_aa: CASSIGEGQAKNIQYF
cdr3_nt: TGTGCCAGTAGTATAGGGGAAGGACAAGCCAAAAACATTCAGTACTTC

d_call: -
clone_size: few
v_call: TRBV10-3
j_call: TRBJ1-1
cdr3_aa: CAISDAPRTTEAFF
cdr3_nt: TGTGCCATCAGTGACGCCCCCAGAACCACTGAAGCTTTCTTT

d_call: TRBD1
clone_size: -
v_call: TRBV9
j_call: TRBJ2-2
cdr3_aa: CASSVPAGGRNTGELFF
cdr3_nt: TGTGCCAGCAGCGTTCCCGCAGGGGGAAGGAACACCGGGGAGCTGTTTTTT

d_call: -
clone_size: -
v_call: TRBV14
j_call: TRBJ2-7
cdr3_aa: CASRQSGSFYEQYF
cdr3_nt: TGTGCCAGCAGACAGTCGGGAAGTTTCTACGAGCAGTACTTC

d_call: -
clone_size: once
v_call: TRBV25-1
j_call: TRBJ1-4
cdr3_aa: CASSEQGQNEKLFF
cdr3_nt: TGTGCCAGCAGTGAACAGGGCCAAAATGAAAAACTGTTTTTT

d_call: -
clone_size: -
v_call: TRBV29-1
j_call: TRBJ2-5
cdr3_aa: CSVSRTAAREETQYF
cdr3_nt: TGCAGCGTTTCCCGGACTGCCGCCCGGGAAGAGACCCAGTACTTC

d_call: -
clone_size: few
v_call: TRBV4-1
j_call: TRBJ1-2
cdr3_aa: CASSQERGWEGYTF
cdr3_nt: TGCGCCAGCAGCCAAGAACGAGGGTGGGAGGGCTACACCTTC

d_call: -
clone_size: few
v_call: TRBV3-1/TRBV3-2
j_call: TRBJ1-2
cdr3_aa: CASSRDGFALGYGYTF
cdr3_nt: TGTGCCAGCAGCCGGGACGGTTTTGCGCTAGGGTATGGCTACACCTTC

d_call: -
clone_size: -
v_call: TRBV19
j_call: TRBJ2-7
cdr3_aa: CASSTAQQYEQYF
cdr3_nt: TGTGCCAGTAGTACTGCGCAGCAGTACGAGCAGTACTTC

d_call: TRBD1
clone_size: -
v_call: TRBV19
j_call: TRBJ1-2
cdr3_aa: CASSVQGQGYGYTF
cdr3_nt: TGTGCCAGTAGCGTACAGGGGCAGGGCTATGGCTACACCTTC

d_call: TRBD2
clone_size: -
v_call: TRBV11-1
j_call: TRBJ2-2
cdr3_aa: CATHPGSGRSTGELFF
cdr3_nt: TGTGCCACCCACCCGGGGAGCGGGAGATCCACCGGGGAGCTGTTTTTT

d_call: -
clone_size: -
v_call: TRBV6-5
j_call: TRBJ1-1
cdr3_aa: CASVGAGMNTEAFF
cdr3_nt: TGTGCCAGCGTAGGGGCGGGAATGAACACTGAAGCTTTCTTT

d_call: -
clone_size: -
v_call: TRBV19
j_call: TRBJ2-5
cdr3_aa: CASSPQGFQETQYF
cdr3_nt: TGTGCCAGTAGTCCTCAGGGCTTTCAAGAGACCCAGTACTTC

d_call: -
clone_size: -
v_call: TRBV6-5
j_call: TRBJ2-5
cdr3_aa: CASSSHLIETQYF
cdr3_nt: TGTGCCAGCAGTTCCCACCTTATTGAGACCCAGTACTTC

d_call: -
clone_size: -
v_call: TRBV19
j_call: TRBJ1-2
cdr3_aa: CASSWRQERGGYTF
cdr3_nt: TGTGCCAGTAGTTGGCGTCAGGAAAGGGGTGGCTACACCTTC

d_call: -
clone_size: -
v_call: TRBV30
j_call: TRBJ1-3
cdr3_aa: CAWSVERTQDSGNTIYF
cdr3_nt: TGTGCCTGGAGTGTAGAGCGGACACAAGACTCTGGAAACACCATATATTTT

d_call: -
clone_size: -
v_call: TRBV6-5
j_call: TRBJ2-1
cdr3_aa: CASSNPGQPRLFF
cdr3_nt: TGTGCCAGCAGTAACCCCGGCCAACCGAGGCTGTTCTTC

d_call: -
clone_size: -
v_call: TRBV7-9
j_call: TRBJ1-5
cdr3_aa: CASSEAGASHQPQHF
cdr3_nt: TGTGCCAGCAGCGAGGCAGGGGCGAGTCACCAGCCCCAGCATTTT

d_call: -
clone_size: once
v_call: TRBV3-1/TRBV3-2
j_call: TRBJ1-2
cdr3_aa: CASSQDSGGAGGYTF
cdr3_nt: TGTGCCAGCAGCCAAGATTCGGGGGGCGCAGGTGGCTACACCTTC

d_call: TRBD2
clone_size: -
v_call: TRBV7-2
j_call: TRBJ2-7
cdr3_aa: CASSLGGISYEQYF
cdr3_nt: TGTGCCAGCAGCTTGGGGGGGATTTCCTACGAGCAGTACTTC